This T cell receptor (beta chain) was sequenced for a study of Graves' ophthalmopathy and Graves' hyperthyroidism. Patients with other autoimmune diseases, uncontrolled infections, pregnancy or lactation were excluded. Transcripts of RNA were the source for amplifying TCR beta CDR3 regions. Investigators did first-round RT-PCR with HTBI primers, then second-round multiplex PCR. TCRdb reprocessed the multiplex PCR reads via MiXCR and lists one record per CDR3 protein. This sample yields approximately 160,000 distinct CDR3 sequences, of which approximately 40% are seen a single time; 7.5% to 10% belongs to the top ten. Study-level results: Also, most clonotypes expanded in the thyroid above 0.001 frequency appeared in blood.

With regard to this clonotype: The target antigen is unknown.

CDR3 size: 19 residues. V was shortened by 6 bases and J by 0 bases, with 24 bases between the two germline ends. CDR1 is MNHEY, CDR2 SVGEGT, per germline. What was sequenced was peripheral blood. The receptor comes from a young man with Graves' ophthalmopathy. V is TRBV6-2 or TRBV6-3 and J is TRBJ1-3, with D possibly matching TRBD1 (5 bases). CDR3 amino acids: CASSPRPGRVESSGNTIYF. The DNA of the CDR3 is TGTGCCAGCAGCCCTAGGCCGGGGCGCGTCGAGAGCTCTGGAAACACCATATATTTT.